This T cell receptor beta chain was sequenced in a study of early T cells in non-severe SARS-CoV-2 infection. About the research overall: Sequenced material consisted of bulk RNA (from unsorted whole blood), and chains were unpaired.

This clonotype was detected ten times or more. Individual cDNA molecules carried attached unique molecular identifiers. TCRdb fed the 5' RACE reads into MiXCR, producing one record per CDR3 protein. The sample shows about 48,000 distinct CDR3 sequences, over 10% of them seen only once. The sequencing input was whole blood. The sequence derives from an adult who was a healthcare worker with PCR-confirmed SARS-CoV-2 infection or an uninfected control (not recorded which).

CDR3 in DNA: TGTGCCAGCAGAACACCCCCTGGGGGGCCCTATGGCTACACCTTC. Protein: CASRTPPGGPYGYTF. The chain joins TRBV6-5 to TRBJ1-2, with a weak D call TRBD1 (6 bases). Germline CDR1 reads MNHEY; CDR2 reads SVGAGI. Trimming pared 6 bases from V and 4 bases from J, leaving 18 bases between. The CDR3 has 15 amino acids.